This T cell receptor (beta chain) is from a study of cytomegalovirus exposure and HLA in healthy donors. Study-wide results and limits: Later on, analysis showed that most CMV-associated TCR beta chains appeared to be HLA-restricted. Previous analysis showed most TCR beta V segments were productive about 87% or about 30% of the time.

PCR primers comprised 60 Vbeta and 13 Jbeta primers. Here immunoSEQ multiplex PCR was the method, and the copy in TCRdb shows in-frame clones only, minus some. Here the sample spans 120,000 or so clones, around three quarters being singletons. About this clone: What it binds is not known.

The source of this sequence is a human donor in good health. Sequencing was performed on PBMCs.

The CDR3 loop is CASSLVMTSGMNEQYF. DNA for the CDR3: TGTGCCAGCAGTTTGGTCATGACTAGCGGGATGAACGAGCAGTACTTC. The J gene is TRBJ2-7, the V gene TRBV28, with 11 bases fitting TRBD2. The CDR3 sequence is 16 residues long. After removal of 3 bases from V and 5 bases from J, the junction contained 9 bases not matched to a gene. Per germline, CDR1 MDHEN and CDR2 SYDVKM.